Below, one T cell receptor (beta chain) is given with its context. Its cognate antigen has yet to be identified. Base qualities were left out, and no much larger clone turns up one base away. Using the deep immunoSEQ assay, multiplex PCR amplified TCR CDR3 regions from genomic DNA. Extracted genomic DNA from each cell subset was distributed evenly across all wells of several immunoSEQ 96-well plates, and each plate was treated as a replicate. Each replicate PCR for sorted subsets received about 220 ng genomic DNA, equal to about 30,000 T cell genomes. The purified libraries were quantified using a Qubit 3.0 fluorometer, sized with a Bioanalyzer 2100, and then quantified again using the KAPA Library Quantification kit. Every immunoSEQ 96-well plate was sequenced on a separate single-read 150-cycle Illumina NextSeq 550 flow cell. As for how the authors treated the data: The immunoSEQ output contained only junctional sequences without quality scores, so filtering could not match that applied to full-length reads. Sequences were annotated with PyIR, a Python wrapper for IgBLAST v1.9, and V/J genes and CDR3 were assigned using IMGT germline references. Any read was removed if the V/J assignment was weak (E-value above 1e-6), the CDR3 was missing, or the read contained stop codons, out-of-frame junctions, or ambiguous translated residues. A V3J clonotype was defined by an identical inferred V gene, J gene, and CDR3 amino acid sequence. The percentage overlap between two repertoires was calculated by dividing the number of shared unique clonotypes by the size of the smaller repertoire. Richness of each repertoire was evaluated using RTK rarefaction, the Chao1 estimator, and Recon v2.1 estimates of unobserved clonotypes. Generation probabilities were computed with OLGA for all TCRbeta clonotypes obtained by the gDNA method from several donors. TCRdb stores this immuneACCESS table with in-frame sequences only. Part of the clones is absent; in the studies checked, under half of the shortfall reflects unresolved V genes, and no reason is known for the rest. V and J calls and clone size follow that table, whereas D and trimming were derived from the DNA. This sample lists a few million clones; around 95% were detected once. The top ten hold 0.1% to 0.15% of the sample.

This sample was included in a study of shared clonotypes between healthy human individuals (dated by TCRdb to 2018 to 2021). A note on the overall study: The cohort comprised two women and a few men aged 18 to 49 years. For each donor, CD4 naive and CD4 memory were each given three plates, CD8 naive was given two plates, and CD8 memory was given one plate. To estimate repertoire size and how much clonotype sharing occurs between individuals, the study deeply sequenced the blood TCR repertoires of several healthy adults. Libraries were prepared and TCR repertoires were sequenced by different laboratories using diverse techniques, in order to increase sequencing depth and limit assay-specific biases. Each donor's leukapheresis produced roughly between roughly 0.85 and 9.5 billion PBMCs. The investigation overall reported the following: Pairwise subsampling indicated that sequencing depth was expected to affect the degree of clonotype sharing among donors. Sharing across a few donors was observed for roughly 5.4% of naive CD4, over 3% of naive CD8, 2% to 2.5% of memory CD4, and roughly 0.4% of memory CD8 clonotypes. Even with the large sequencing depth, rarefaction of the sorted-subset datasets indicated that sequencing was incomplete. Naive subsets generally had larger estimated clonotype richness than memory subsets. Higher generation probabilities were observed for clonotypes shared by all four sorted-subset donors than for non-shared clonotypes. The small number of donors limited the genetic and exposure-history diversity represented. Sampling was restricted to blood, and TCR repertoires in tissues likely differ from the TCR repertoires found in blood.

The CDR3 measures 15 amino acids from cysteine to phenylalanine. Of the read, only the CDR3 DNA is kept; its 45 bases are in frame from base 1. Between the V and J ends, shortened by 8 bases and 0 bases respectively, the junction contains 14 bases. The germline V gene gives CDR1 as MNHNS and CDR2 as SASEGT. The donors were healthy, HIV-negative adults who had no recently reported acute infections or vaccinations. All donors were Caucasian adults living in Nashville, Tennessee, USA. CD4+ T cells were enriched by magnetic negative selection; naive cells were then positively selected on CD45RA, and the negative fraction formed the memory subset. After blood collection by leukapheresis, PBMCs were isolated using Ficoll-Histopaque density gradient centrifugation and then cryopreserved in the vapor phase of liquid nitrogen. Purity and quantity of every magnetically sorted T cell population were checked by analytical flow cytometry. Each sorted fraction had its genomic DNA isolated and then quantified by UV absorbance on a Nanodrop 2000c.

Sequenced input: naive CD4+ T cells sorted from blood. This sample's cell subset or site label indicates: CD45RA+ positively selected. This sequence originates from a man aged 18 to 30 in good health. The chain is encoded by TRBV6-1 joined to TRBJ1-5; confidence is insufficient to name the D gene. The CDR3 in this case is CASVIMDGSNQPQHF. The nucleotides are TGTGCCAGCGTAATAATGGACGGTAGCAATCAGCCCCAGCATTTT.